The entry below describes one TCR beta chain. This specimen belongs to a study of cytomegalovirus exposure and HLA in healthy donors. The method was immunoSEQ multiplex PCR; TCRdb's version includes in-frame clones alone and lacks a portion of them. The sample carries about 65,000 clones, around 90% recorded once. The CDR3 extends over 15 amino acids. Germline V gene sequence: CDR1 MNHEY, CDR2 SMNVEV (reference sequence). With 6 bases clipped from V and 8 bases from J, the junction kept 13 bases outside the gene matches. This receptor was obtained from a woman between 18 and 29 years old in good health and CMV-seronegative. Input material: PBMCs. V is TRBV27 and J is TRBJ2-3, with 8 bases matching TRBD2. The CDR3 is CASSHFGRAEPTQYF. For the CDR3, the DNA is TGTGCCAGCAGCCACTTCGGGAGGGCCGAGCCTACGCAGTATTTT.